This T cell receptor (delta chain) emerged from a study of γδ T cells in repeated Plasmodium falciparum infection. Study summary: Age- and gender-matched Australian children served as comparison for malaria-exposed Malian children. Some Malian samples span acute malaria episodes; others come from no-transmission periods. Samples were taken at baseline, before some infections, and 21 days after each. Study results and limitations: Vgamma9/Vdelta2+ repertoires stayed stably polyclonal over time and infection.

Germline CDR1 TSWWSYY, CDR2 QGS. CDR3 length: 22 amino acids. V shed 4 bases and J shed 2 bases, with 35 bases lying between them. There are many counts of this clone. The antigen remains undetermined. TCRdb has a much larger clone's protein, which differs at residue 17 from the translation of this DNA, likely because of a read error; what is shown is the protein translated from the DNA. TCRdb reapplied CATT to the multiplex PCR reads. The sample yields around 50,000 delta-chain clones, 1.5% to 2% seen once. Vgamma9/Vdelta2+ and Vdelta2-negative gammadelta T cells were flow-sorted from PBMC for bulk sequencing.

The TCR was taken from a pool of human donors (malaria-infected and uninfected, not separated). Material: gamma-delta T cells from blood. The gene calls are TRDV1 and TRDJ1; D is perhaps TRDD3 (6 bases). The CDR3 loop reads CALGGHSYTKKDMKGITDKLIF. Written as DNA, the CDR3 is TGTGCTCTTGGGGGTCATTCGTATACAAAAAAGGACATGAAGGGGATTACCGATAAACTCATCTTT.